This T cell receptor beta chain comes out of a study of blood T cell repertoires in COVID-19. About the research overall: Samples of COVID-19 (acute and convalescent) were obtained from the United States, Italy and Spain. Sample material is recorded as cDNA or gDNA derived from T cells, B-cell-depleted T cells, or PBMCs.

Produced via immunoSEQ multiplex PCR; TCRdb's table is partial and in-frame only. The sample records 100,000 to 150,000 clones, 75% to 80% being singletons. V lost 4 bases and J 0 bases, leaving 19 bases between the germline ends. This CDR3 has 17 amino acids. The germline gives CDR1 MGHDK, CDR2 SYGVNS. This clone was recorded a few times. The chain couples TRBV25-1 to TRBJ2-7; possible D gene TRBD2, 6 bases. Sequencing was performed on peripheral blood. The receptor was derived from a human donor in a cohort sampled during active COVID-19. CDR3 in DNA: TGTGCCAGCAGTGGGAATCCCGGGACTTTCAACTCCTACGAGCAGTACTTC. Amino acid sequence: CASSGNPGTFNSYEQYF.